The sequence of this TCR beta chain was determined in a study of shared clonotypes between healthy human individuals (dated by TCRdb to 2020 to 2022). Some background on the complete study: A few men and two women, aged 18 to 49 years, made up the cohort. For each donor, CD4 naive and CD4 memory were each run on three plates, CD8 naive on two plates, and CD8 memory on one plate. The study deeply sequenced blood TCR repertoires of about five healthy adults to estimate repertoire size and the extent of clonotype sharing between individuals. To increase sequencing depth and limit assay-specific biases, different laboratories used diverse techniques to prepare libraries and sequence TCR repertoires. Each donor's leukapheresis produced roughly between about 0.8 and 8.9 billion PBMCs. On the study overall, not on this receptor specifically: Compared with non-shared clonotypes, the clonotypes found in all four sorted-subset donors had higher generation probabilities. Even with the large sequencing depth, rarefaction of the sorted-subset datasets indicated that sequencing was incomplete. Only blood was sampled, and tissue TCR repertoires likely differ from those in blood. Pairwise subsampling indicated that sequencing depth was expected to affect the degree of clonotype sharing among donors. Because the study included only a small number of donors, the genetic and exposure-history diversity represented was limited. Naive subsets generally had larger estimated clonotype richness than memory subsets. Across four donors, approximately 5% of naive CD4, 3.5% of naive CD8, roughly 2.2% of memory CD4, and 0.3% to 0.45% of memory CD8 clonotypes were shared.

For this clone: Its cognate antigen has yet to be identified. No clone much larger than this one lies a single base away; base qualities are absent.

CD8 naive samples were CD45RO-negative cells positively selected for CCR7, giving a CD45RA+CCR7+ population that excluded TemRA cells. Healthy HIV-negative adults with no recently reported acute infections or vaccinations were included as donors. All donors were Caucasian adults living in Nashville, Tennessee, USA. Blood was collected by leukapheresis, and PBMCs were isolated by Ficoll-Histopaque density gradient centrifugation and then cryopreserved in liquid nitrogen vapor phase. Purity and quantity of every magnetically sorted T cell population were checked by analytical flow cytometry. Genomic DNA was isolated from each sorted fraction and quantified by UV absorbance on a Nanodrop 2000c. TCR CDR3 regions were amplified from genomic DNA by multiplex PCR using the deep immunoSEQ assay. Extracted genomic DNA from each cell subset was spread evenly across all wells of several immunoSEQ 96-well plates, with each plate serving as a replicate. For sorted subsets, each replicate PCR was loaded with 200 ng genomic DNA, equivalent to approximately 27,000 T cell genomes. Purified libraries were quantified with a Qubit 3.0 fluorometer, sized on a Bioanalyzer 2100, and re-quantified with the KAPA Library Quantification kit. Each immunoSEQ 96-well plate was sequenced on its own single-read 150-cycle Illumina NextSeq 550 flow cell. For the original study's pipeline: Because the immunoSEQ output included only junctional sequences and no quality scores, the filtering could not be the same as the filtering used for full-length reads. Sequences were annotated with PyIR, a Python wrapper for IgBLAST v1.9, using IMGT germline references to assign V/J genes and CDR3. Reads were removed for weak V/J assignments (E-value above 1e-6), missing CDR3, stop codons, out-of-frame junctions, or ambiguous translated residues. V3J clonotypes were defined by identical inferred V gene, J gene, and CDR3 amino acid sequence. Percentage overlap between repertoires was calculated by dividing the number of shared unique clonotypes by the size of the smaller repertoire. RTK rarefaction, the Chao1 estimator, and Recon v2.1 estimates of unobserved clonotypes were used to assess repertoire richness. Generation probabilities were computed with OLGA for all TCRbeta clonotypes obtained by the gDNA method from a few donors. Drawn from immuneACCESS, this table holds only the in-frame rearrangements with V and J called that TCRdb kept. Clones are partly lost; checked studies trace under half to an unresolved V gene and leave the rest unexplained. That table gives V, J and clone size, and the DNA gave D and trimming. This sample is represented by around 2,000,000 clones; approximately 95% of them were singletons. The top ten clones comprise about 1.1% of the sample.

V gives up 0 bases and J gives up 0 bases, and the segment between their germline ends measures 21 bases. The germline V gene provides CDR1 LGHNA and CDR2 YNFKEQ. The CDR3 runs 20 residues from the cysteine to the phenylalanine. CDR3 DNA is the only sequence kept; it has 60 bases, read in frame from the first base. This sequence originates from a man between 18 and 29 years old in good health. Sequencing input: naive CD8+ T cells sorted from blood. This specimen's cell subset or site label, interpreted: CD45RA+CCR7+. This receptor chain uses TRBV4-2 and TRBJ1-5, and TRBD1 may be the D gene, going by 5 matching bases. The bases are TGTGCCAGCAGCCAAGATTGGTCCAGGGCGCAAGCTTATAGCAATCAGCCCCAGCATTTT. Its product reads: CASSQDWSRAQAYSNQPQHF.